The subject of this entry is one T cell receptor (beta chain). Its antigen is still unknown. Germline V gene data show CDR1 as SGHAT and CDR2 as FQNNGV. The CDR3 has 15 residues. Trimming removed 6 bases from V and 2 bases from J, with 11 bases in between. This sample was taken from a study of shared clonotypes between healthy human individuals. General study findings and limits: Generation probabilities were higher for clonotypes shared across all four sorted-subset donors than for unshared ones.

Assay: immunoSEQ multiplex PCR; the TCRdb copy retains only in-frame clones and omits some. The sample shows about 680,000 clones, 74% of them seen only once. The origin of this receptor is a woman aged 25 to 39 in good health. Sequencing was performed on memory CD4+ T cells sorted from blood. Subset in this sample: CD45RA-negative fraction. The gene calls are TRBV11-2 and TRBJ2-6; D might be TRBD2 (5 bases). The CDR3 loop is CASRGGEAGANVLTF. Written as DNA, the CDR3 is TGTGCCAGCAGAGGAGGAGAAGCTGGGGCCAACGTCCTGACTTTC. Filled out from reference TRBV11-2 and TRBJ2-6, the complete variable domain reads EAGVAQSPRYKIIEKRQSVAFWCNPISGHATLYWYQQILGQGPKLLIQFQNNGVVDDSQLPKDRFSAERLKGVDSTLKIQPAKLEDSAVYLCASRGGEAGANVLTFGAGSRLTVL.